This T cell receptor beta chain emerged from a study of identical twins. CDR1 SNHLY and CDR2 FYNNEI come from the germline V gene. The CDR3 is made up of 13 amino acids. J lost 7 bases, V lost 7 bases, and 6 bases had no gene match. MiXCR, applied by TCRdb to the 5' RACE reads, yields one record per CDR3 protein. In the table there are about 520,000 distinct CDR3 sequences, 20% to 25% of which are singletons. Healthy Caucasians made up all donors. This same sample was also taken into another study, of T cells expressing NK-cell markers. That study adds: Sorted CD3+CD56+NKG2C+, CD3+CD56+NKG2C- and CD3+CD56-NKG2C+ T cells provided the TCR beta repertoires.

The V gene is TRBV2, the J gene TRBJ2-2; 7 bases align to TRBD1. This TCR came from a woman between 18 and 30 years old in good health. Sequenced: CD4+ T cells sorted from blood. CDR3 nucleotide sequence: TGTGCCAGCACCTCCCAGGGGGTCGGGGAGCTGTTTTTT. The encoded protein is CASTSQGVGELFF.